The source of this T cell receptor (beta chain) is a study of blood T cell repertoires in COVID-19. Using immunoSEQ multiplex PCR, the repertoire was profiled, and TCRdb retains in-frame clones only, with some absent. Among approximately 150,000 clones listed, over 70% were seen once. The CDR3 runs to 14 residues. The V gene's germline CDR1 is WNHNN and CDR2 SYGVQD (reference sequence). The ends lost 5 bases at V and 1 base at J; junction bases unmatched: 1. V usage is TRBV10-1 and J usage is TRBJ2-1; 8 positions agree with TRBD1. What was sequenced was PBMCs or T cells enriched from blood (not recorded which). The clonotype originates from a man aged 50 or older in a cohort exposed to, infected with or recovered from COVID-19 (not recorded which). Here the CDR3 DNA reads TGCGCCAGCAGTAACAGGGGGTCCTACAATGAGCAGTTCTTC. This encodes CASSNRGSYNEQFF.